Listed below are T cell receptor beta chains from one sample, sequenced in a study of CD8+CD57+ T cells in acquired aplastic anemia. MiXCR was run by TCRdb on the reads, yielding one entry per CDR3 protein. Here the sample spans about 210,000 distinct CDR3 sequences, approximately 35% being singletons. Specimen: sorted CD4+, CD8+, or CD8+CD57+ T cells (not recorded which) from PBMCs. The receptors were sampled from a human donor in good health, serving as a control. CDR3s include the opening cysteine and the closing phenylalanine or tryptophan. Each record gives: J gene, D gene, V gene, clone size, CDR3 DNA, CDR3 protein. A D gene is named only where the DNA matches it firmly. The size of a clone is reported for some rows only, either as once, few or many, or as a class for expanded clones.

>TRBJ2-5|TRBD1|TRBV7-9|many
TGTGCCAGCAGCTATCAGGGGGCATCAGAGACCCAGTACTTC
CASSYQGASETQYF
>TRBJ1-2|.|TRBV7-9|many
TGTGCCAGCAGCCTCCCCCGGGGAGGGAACGTTGGCTACACCTTC
CASSLPRGGNVGYTF
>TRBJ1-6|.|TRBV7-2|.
TGTGCCAGCAGTTTAGCAGGGAGTATACGTTCACCCCTCCGCTTT
CASSLAGSIRSPLRF
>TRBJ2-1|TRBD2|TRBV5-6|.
TGTGCCAGCAGCTCTAGCGGGGGGGCCGATGAGCAGTTCTTC
CASSSSGGADEQFF
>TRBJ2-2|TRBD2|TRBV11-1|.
TGTGCCAGCAGCTTAGATAGGGCAGCGGGGACCGGGGAGCTGTTTTTT
CASSLDRAAGTGELFF
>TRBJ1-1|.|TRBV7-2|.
TGTGCCAGCAGCCCCACGGGAGGGGTTACTGAAGCTTTCTTT
CASSPTGGVTEAFF
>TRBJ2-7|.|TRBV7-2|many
TGTGCCAGCAGCTTTAGGCATAATTACGAGCAGTACTTC
CASSFRHNYEQYF
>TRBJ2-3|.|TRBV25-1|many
TGTGCCAGCAGTGAATTGGGGGGCGTGGATACGCAGTATTTT
CASSELGGVDTQYF
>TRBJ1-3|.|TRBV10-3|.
TGTGCCATCAGTGCCGGGACGGCTGGAAACACCATATATTTT
CAISAGTAGNTIYF
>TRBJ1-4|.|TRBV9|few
TGTGCCAGCAGCGTAGGTAGTGCAGCGCAGGAAAAACTGTTTTTT
CASSVGSAAQEKLFF
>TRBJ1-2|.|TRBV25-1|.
TGTGCCAGCAGTGAATCGGAGGGAGTCCCTCTCTACACCTTC
CASSESEGVPLYTF
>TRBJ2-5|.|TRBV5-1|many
TGCGCCAGCAGCTTGACAATTATGAAAGAGACCCAGTACTTC
CASSLTIMKETQYF
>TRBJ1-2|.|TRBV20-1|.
TGCAGTGCTAGTGGAGGGGCTGGCTACACCTTC
CSASGGAGYTF
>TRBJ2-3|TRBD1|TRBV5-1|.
TGCGCCAGCAGCTCACGGACAGGGAGAGAAGGCACAGATACGCAGTATTTT
CASSSRTGREGTDTQYF
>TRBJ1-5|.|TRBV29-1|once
TGCAGCGTAAGACAGAATAGCAATCAGCCCCAGCATTTT
CSVRQNSNQPQHF
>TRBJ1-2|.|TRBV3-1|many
TGTGCCAGCAGCTATCAGGGGAGGAACTATGGCTACACCTTC
CASSYQGRNYGYTF
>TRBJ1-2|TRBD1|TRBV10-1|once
TGCGCCAGCAGTACTTCCGGACAGGACTATGGCTACACCTTC
CASSTSGQDYGYTF
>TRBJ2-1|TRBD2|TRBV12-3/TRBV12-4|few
TGTGCCAGCAGTTTTCGAGCGGGAGCCTACAATGAGCAGTTCTTC
CASSFRAGAYNEQFF
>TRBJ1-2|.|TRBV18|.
TGTGCCAGCTCACCAATTTCCGGCAGCGACATCAAGGGCTACACCTTC
CASSPISGSDIKGYTF
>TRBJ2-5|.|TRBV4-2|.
TGTGCCAGCAGCCAAGGGTCGGGGTACCAAGAGACCCAGTACTTC
CASSQGSGYQETQYF
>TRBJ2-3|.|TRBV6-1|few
TGTGCCAGCAGTGAATCGTGGTGGCAGACGCTCCCAGATACGCAGTATTTT
CASSESWWQTLPDTQYF
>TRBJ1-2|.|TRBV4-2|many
TGTGCCAGCAGCCAAGAGAAGGGCAACTATGGCTACACCTTC
CASSQEKGNYGYTF
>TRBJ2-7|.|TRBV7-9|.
TGTGCCAGCGGTCTCGGGAGCACCTACGAGCAGTACTTC
CASGLGSTYEQYF
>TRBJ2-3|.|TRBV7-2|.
TGTGCCAGCAGCTTTAGGTTTTATAGGGCCGTGACAGATACGCAGTATTTT
CASSFRFYRAVTDTQYF
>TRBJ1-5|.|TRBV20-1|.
TGCAGTGCCAGCAGTGTACAGAACTACAATCAGCCCCAGCATTTT
CSASSVQNYNQPQHF
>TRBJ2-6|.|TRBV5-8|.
TGTGCCAGCAGCTTGGTTGTCCTCTTAGGCTCTGGGGCCAACGTCCTGACTTTC
CASSLVVLLGSGANVLTF
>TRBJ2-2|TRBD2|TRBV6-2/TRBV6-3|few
TGTGCCAGCGCTGAGGCTAGCGGCACCGGGGAGCTGTTTTTT
CASAEASGTGELFF
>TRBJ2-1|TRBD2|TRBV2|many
TGTGCCAGCAGGAGGGAACCGGGACTAGCCTACAATGAGCAGTTCTTC
CASRREPGLAYNEQFF
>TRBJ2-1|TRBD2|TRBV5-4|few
TGTGCCAGCAGCCCGACTAGCGGGACTGTTGGTGAGCAGTTCTTC
CASSPTSGTVGEQFF
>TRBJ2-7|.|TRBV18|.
TGTGCCAGCTCCACCAGTGGCTCCTACGAGCAGTACTTC
CASSTSGSYEQYF
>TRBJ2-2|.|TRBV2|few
TGTGCCAGCAGTCGGGGGCCCCAACCGGGGACGGGGGAGCTGTTTTTT
CASSRGPQPGTGELFF
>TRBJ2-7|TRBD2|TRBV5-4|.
TGTGCCAGCAGCTTAGGTGGGCTAGCGGGAATTATTTCCTACGAGCAGTACTTC
CASSLGGLAGIISYEQYF
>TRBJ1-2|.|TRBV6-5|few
TGTGCCAGCAGTTATTCGTTTCGGGGGCCACCGCCCTATGGCTACACCTTC
CASSYSFRGPPPYGYTF
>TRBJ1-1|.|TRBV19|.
TGTGCCAGTAGTATACAGGGGACGAACACTGAAGCTTTCTTT
CASSIQGTNTEAFF
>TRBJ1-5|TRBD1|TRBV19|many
TGTGCCAGTAGTGCAAAGCTGGGACAGCTCAGCAATCAGCCCCAGCATTTT
CASSAKLGQLSNQPQHF
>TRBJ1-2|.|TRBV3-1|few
TGTGCCAGCAGCCAAGATGACAGGCCCTACACCTTC
CASSQDDRPYTF
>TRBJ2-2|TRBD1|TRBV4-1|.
TGCGCCAGCAGCCAAGCCTCGGGACAGGGGACCGCCGGGGAGCTGTTTTTT
CASSQASGQGTAGELFF
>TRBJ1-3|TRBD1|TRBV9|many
TGTGCCAGCAGCTCCGCAGGGGGGACGAACACCATATATTTT
CASSSAGGTNTIYF
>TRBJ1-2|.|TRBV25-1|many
TGTGCCAGCAGCGAAAATCTGGGGTTTGGCTACACCTTC
CASSENLGFGYTF
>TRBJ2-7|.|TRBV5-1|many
TGCGCCAGCAGCTTGTACTACGAGCAGTACTTC
CASSLYYEQYF
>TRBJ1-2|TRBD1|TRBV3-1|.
TGTGCCAGCAGCGAAAAGTGGGACAGCTATGGCTACGCCTTC
CASSEKWDSYGYAF
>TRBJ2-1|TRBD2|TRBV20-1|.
TGCAGTGCTAGAGATAGGCAGGCTAGCGGGGGTTCCTACAATGAGCAGTTCTTC
CSARDRQASGGSYNEQFF
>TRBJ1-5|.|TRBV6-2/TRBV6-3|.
TGTGCCAGCAGTTCGGGTTGGGGTCAGCCCCAGCATTTT
CASSSGWGQPQHF
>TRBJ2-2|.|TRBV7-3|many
TGTGCCAGCAGCTTAGAGCCGACCGGGGAGCTGTTTTTT
CASSLEPTGELFF
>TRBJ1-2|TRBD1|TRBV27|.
TGTGCCAGCAGTTCTCAGGGGGCCTATGGCTACACCTTC
CASSSQGAYGYTF
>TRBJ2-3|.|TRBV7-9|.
TGTGCCAGCAGCTTACGGAGGTCAGATACGCAGTATTTT
CASSLRRSDTQYF
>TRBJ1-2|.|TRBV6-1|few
TGTGCCAGCAGCCTAAGGGACACTGATAACTATGGCTACACCTTC
CASSLRDTDNYGYTF
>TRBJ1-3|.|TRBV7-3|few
TGTGCCAGCAGCTTAACGTTAATAGAAAACACCATATATTTT
CASSLTLIENTIYF
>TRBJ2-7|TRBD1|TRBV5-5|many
TGTGCCAGCAGCACGGACAGGGGGCAGTACGAGCAGTACTTC
CASSTDRGQYEQYF
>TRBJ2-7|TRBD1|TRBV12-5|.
TGTGCTAGTGGTTTGGGTGGGGACAGGGTCTACGAGCAGTGCTTC
CASGLGGDRVYEQCF
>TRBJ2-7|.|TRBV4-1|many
TGCGCCAGCAGCCCGAACCTCAGGGGTCCCGAGCAGTACTTC
CASSPNLRGPEQYF
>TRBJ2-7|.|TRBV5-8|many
TGTGCCAGCAGCTACGACAGGTCCTACGAGCAGTACTTC
CASSYDRSYEQYF
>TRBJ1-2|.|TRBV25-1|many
TGTGCCAGCAGTGAATGGGGAGGGGACTATGGCTACACCTTC
CASSEWGGDYGYTF
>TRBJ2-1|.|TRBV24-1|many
TGTGCCACCAGTGACCCCACGGGGCCCCTATACAATGAGCAGTTCTTC
CATSDPTGPLYNEQFF
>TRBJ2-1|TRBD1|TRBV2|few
TGTGCCAGCAGTGTTACGGGACAGGGGAATTCCGATGAGCAGTTCTTC
CASSVTGQGNSDEQFF